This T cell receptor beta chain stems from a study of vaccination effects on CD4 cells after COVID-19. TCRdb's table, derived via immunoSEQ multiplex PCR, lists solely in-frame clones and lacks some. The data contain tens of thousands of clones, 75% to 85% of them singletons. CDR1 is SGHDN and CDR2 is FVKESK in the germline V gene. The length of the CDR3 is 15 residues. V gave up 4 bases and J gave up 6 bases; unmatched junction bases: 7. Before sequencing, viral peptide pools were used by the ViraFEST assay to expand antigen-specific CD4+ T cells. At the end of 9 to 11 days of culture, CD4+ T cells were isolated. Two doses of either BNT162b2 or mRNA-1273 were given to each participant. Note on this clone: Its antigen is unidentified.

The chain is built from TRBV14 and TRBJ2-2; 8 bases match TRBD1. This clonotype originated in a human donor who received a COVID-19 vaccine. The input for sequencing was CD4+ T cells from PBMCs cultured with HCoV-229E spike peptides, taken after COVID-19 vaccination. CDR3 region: CASSLWTGRPGELFF. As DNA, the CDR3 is TGTGCCAGCAGCCTTTGGACAGGGAGGCCCGGGGAGCTGTTTTTT.